The rows below give T cell receptor beta chains drawn from one sample of a study of cytomegalovirus exposure and HLA in healthy donors. Sequencing was performed with immunoSEQ multiplex PCR; in TCRdb, only in-frame clones are kept and a portion is missing. The data contain 95,000 to 100,000 clones, about three quarters of them singletons. The sequenced material came from PBMCs. The receptors come from a man between 60 and 75 years old in good health and CMV-seropositive. CDR3s include the opening cysteine and the closing phenylalanine or tryptophan. D genes are given only for firm matches. Not all rows give a size; the values are once, few, many and, for expanded clones, a class.

CDR3 length | J gene | clone size | D gene | V gene | CDR3 protein
14 | TRBJ2-5 | once | . | TRBV5-1 | CASSDPQGKETQYF
13 | TRBJ1-1 | . | . | TRBV11-3 | CASSYSPNTEAFF
12 | TRBJ2-7 | . | . | TRBV28 | CATKTQSYEQYF
14 | TRBJ2-5 | . | . | TRBV5-6 | CASSLFSEEETQYF
15 | TRBJ2-3 | . | TRBD2 | TRBV2 | CASSGRGGPTDTQYF
19 | TRBJ2-3 | once | TRBD2 | TRBV2 | CASSLPSGLAGGPTDTQYF
13 | TRBJ1-5 | . | . | TRBV27 | CASSLIRGQPQHF
14 | TRBJ1-6 | . | . | TRBV5-1 | CASSLISYNSPLHF
16 | TRBJ2-3 | . | TRBD2 | TRBV9 | CASSVEAGGSTDTQYF
14 | TRBJ1-1 | . | . | TRBV7-2 | CASSLRQPNTEAFF
14 | TRBJ2-7 | . | TRBD2 | TRBV19 | CASKIKRGPYEQYF
15 | TRBJ2-4 | . | TRBD1 | TRBV6-5 | CASSYYRGAKNIQYF
12 | TRBJ2-1 | once | . | TRBV5-1 | CASSLTANEQFF
14 | TRBJ2-3 | . | . | TRBV19 | CASSHNQGQDTQYF
15 | TRBJ2-1 | . | . | TRBV7-9 | CASSTRWTTYNEQFF
13 | . | . | . | TRBV6-4 | CASRQSGIYEQYF
15 | TRBJ2-5 | . | . | TRBV9 | CASSVGGTEVETQYF
14 | TRBJ1-5 | . | TRBD1 | TRBV7-8 | CASSLTGQHQPQHF
16 | TRBJ1-5 | . | TRBD1 | TRBV6-6 | CASSTKGQGSNQPQHF
12 | TRBJ2-7 | few | . | TRBV7-9 | CASSLEAREQYF
14 | TRBJ2-5 | . | . | TRBV30 | CAWSRGYRQETQYF
16 | TRBJ2-3 | . | . | TRBV5-6 | CASSAPQGFETDTQYF
16 | TRBJ2-1 | few | . | TRBV5-8 | CASSRAVISLYNEQFF
20 | TRBJ2-2 | . | TRBD2 | TRBV4-2 | CASSQEIGVAGAANTGELFF
15 | TRBJ2-7 | few | . | TRBV4-1 | CASSHYLAGSYEQYF
16 | TRBJ2-1 | . | TRBD2 | TRBV28 | CASRGYGGAKNNEQFF
14 | TRBJ1-4 | . | . | TRBV27 | CASSSTAPNEKLFF
16 | TRBJ2-3 | . | TRBD2 | TRBV9 | CASSVGLAESTDTQYF
14 | TRBJ1-1 | . | . | TRBV2 | CASSEDRGRTEAFF
14 | TRBJ1-1 | . | TRBD1 | TRBV27 | CASSLRTGLTEAFF
13 | TRBJ2-7 | . | . | TRBV30 | CAWSVDRTYEQYF
14 | TRBJ2-3 | . | . | TRBV7-2 | CASSFETSTDTQYF
18 | TRBJ1-2 | . | TRBD1 | TRBV7-9 | CASSPTGTGRFVNYGYTF
16 | TRBJ1-3 | . | . | TRBV9 | CASSVGQVGSGNTIYF
16 | TRBJ2-7 | . | TRBD1 | TRBV6-5 | CASSYSNRGHSYEQYF
18 | TRBJ2-1 | . | TRBD2 | TRBV9 | CASSPSVGTSGDYNEQFF
14 | TRBJ2-1 | once | TRBD1 | TRBV10-1 | CASSTGTGGARQFF
15 | TRBJ1-4 | . | . | TRBV6-4 | CASSDSSGANEKLFF
17 | TRBJ2-6 | . | . | TRBV11-2 | CASSLVRVSSGANVLTF
14 | TRBJ1-2 | few | . | TRBV6-6 | CASSLQGNFYGYTF
13 | TRBJ2-7 | few | . | TRBV9 | CASSVVLGGEQYF
15 | TRBJ2-7 | once | . | TRBV4-1 | CASSQGPGAAYEQYF
16 | TRBJ2-5 | . | . | TRBV11-2 | CASSQGSQGPQETQYF
13 | TRBJ2-7 | . | TRBD2 | TRBV7-2 | CASGRGGSYEQYF
14 | TRBJ2-6 | . | . | TRBV19 | CASSLNSGANVLTF